The 28 T cell receptor beta chains listed next were all sequenced from one sample in a study of breast tumors, draining lymph nodes, adjacent tissues. TCRdb reanalysed the multiplex PCR reads using MiXCR and keeps one entry per CDR3 protein. The data hold 150,000 to 200,000 distinct CDR3 sequences, with roughly 35% observed a single time. The lymph nodes were axillary draining lymph nodes from breast cancer patients. The sample taken for sequencing was axillary lymph node tissue. Receptors originate from a female donor with breast cancer. Some clones in this sample may be carry-over from other donors' samples.

This clonotype has only one observation. The CDR3 ends on some other residue instead of the conserved phenylalanine or tryptophan, so this is likely a read error. It is unclear where the CDR3 begins or ends on the DNA, so no DNA is shown, and the CDR3 is as TCRdb lists it. V is TRBV7-9 and J is TRBJ2-1; TRBD2 is the table's D call, not checked against the DNA. CDR1 SEHNR and CDR2 FQNEAQ come from the germline V gene (reference sequence). The CDR3 is 15 amino acids long, termini counted. This CDR3 reads CASSSGLAMNNEQLS.

This chain uses TRBV20-1 with TRBJ2-7; 7 bases align to TRBD1. This CDR3 has 14 amino acids. The junction had 20 bases not matched to a gene; V was cut back by 6 bases and J by 12 bases. Germline V gene sequence: CDR1 DFQATT, CDR2 SNEGSKA (reference sequence). CDR3 residues: CSAIPGQSPYGLYF. The CDR3 DNA reads as TGCAGTGCAATTCCGGGACAGTCTCCCTACGGGCTGTACTTC.

The CDR3 protein is CATSDSGRGGTQPQHF. The CDR3 DNA reads TGTGCCACCAGTGACTCGGGACGGGGTGGTACTCAGCCCCAGCATTTT. The rearrangement joins TRBV24-1 to TRBJ1-5, with a weak D call TRBD1 (5 bases). Germline loops: CDR1 KGHDR, CDR2 SFDVKD. The CDR3 runs 16 residues. Trimming removed 4 bases from V and 6 bases from J, with 18 bases in between.

V usage is TRBV12-3 or TRBV12-4 and J usage is TRBJ1-5, with 11 nucleotides matching TRBD1. Trimming took 5 bases from V and 2 from J; bases not matched to a gene: 8. This CDR3 is built from 17 residues. Here the CDR3 reads CASSAPGQGEGNQPQHF. CDR3 nucleotide sequence: TGTGCCAGCAGTGCGCCGGGACAGGGGGAAGGCAATCAGCCCCAGCATTTT.

This clonotype was counted at least ten times. CDR3 bases: TGCAGCGTTGACGGCGGGAGTGCAGATACGCAGTATTTT. Amino acid sequence: CSVDGGSADTQYF. This sequence joins TRBV29-1 and TRBJ2-3; TRBD2 matches 7 bases. The CDR3 is 13 residues long. Germline assignment: CDR1 SQVTM and CDR2 ANQGSEA. J was trimmed by 4 bases and V by 3 bases; bases with no gene match: 4.

The V and J genes are TRBV19 and TRBJ2-7, with a possible D match to TRBD2 (5 bases). Germline CDR1 and CDR2: LNHDA and SQIVND (reference sequence). Trimming removed 5 bases from V and 5 bases from J, with 10 bases in between. This CDR3 has 12 amino acids. The CDR3 DNA follows: TGTGCCAGTAGTTCGACCGGGAACGAGCAGTACTTC. Translated: CASSSTGNEQYF.

This clonotype has only a few counts. This rearrangement joins TRBV12-3 or TRBV12-4 to TRBJ1-1; possible D gene TRBD1, 6 bases. This CDR3 spans 15 amino acids. The ends were cut back, 1 base at V and 4 bases at J, with 13 bases in the middle. CDR3 sequence reads: CASSLVQGVATEAFF. The CDR3 bases are TGTGCCAGCAGTTTAGTACAGGGTGTTGCCACTGAAGCTTTCTTT.

This clonotype is a singleton in its sample. The V and J genes are TRBV19 and TRBJ2-5; TRBD2 aligns across 8 bases. The V gene's germline CDR1 is LNHDA and CDR2 SQIVND (reference sequence). Trimming took 4 bases from V and 2 from J; bases not matched to a gene: 3. The CDR3 length is 14 residues. The CDR3, as DNA: TGTGCCAGTAGTAAACCGGGGGGGCAAGAGACCCAGTACTTC. It specifies CASSKPGGQETQYF.

On this clonotype itself: Lacking the conserved final phenylalanine or tryptophan, this CDR3 likely reflects a read error. CDR3 sequence: CSVELARGHNEQFS. The CDR3 DNA is TGTAGCGTTGAACTTGCCAGGGGCCACAATGAGCAGTTCTCC. The chain joins TRBV29-1 to TRBJ2-1; weak D call: TRBD1 (6 bases). From germline, CDR1 is SQVTM and CDR2 ANQGSEA. The CDR3 totals 14 residues.

As for this clonotype: At one end, the junction sequence differs from germline, possibly due to a read error. The chain joins TRBV20-1 to TRBJ1-1; D ambiguous. Germline V gene sequence: CDR1 DFQATT, CDR2 SNEGSKA (reference sequence). The CDR3 extends over 13 amino acids. The CDR3 nucleotides are TGCAGTGCTGGAGATCAAATGAACACTGAAGCTTTCTTT. Translation: CSAGDQMNTEAFF.

Only a few counts were recorded for this clonotype. A much bigger clone sits one base away, suggesting this may be a read error. This chain uses TRBV18 with TRBJ1-6; the D is unclear. The CDR3 is 14 residues long. The germline V gene has CDR1 KGHSH and CDR2 LQKENI. CDR3 bases: TGTGCCGGCTCACCGGGAGGATTCGGTTCACCCCTCCACTTT. This sequence encodes CAGSPGGFGSPLHF.

This clonotype was seen many times. The genes are TRBV2 and TRBJ2-7; D ambiguous. The CDR3 is 11 residues long. The V gene lost 6 bases and the J gene lost 3 bases, with 6 bases spanning the gap. Germline assignment: CDR1 SNHLY and CDR2 FYNNEI. CDR3 in amino acids: CASSRIYEQYF. The CDR3, as DNA: TGTGCCAGCAGCAGGATCTACGAGCAGTACTTC. The whole variable domain, filled in from reference TRBV2 and TRBJ2-7, reads EPEVTQTPSHQVTQMGQEVILRCVPISNHLYFYWYRQILGQKVEFLVSFYNNEISEKSEIFDDQFSVERPDGSNFTLKIRSTKLEDSAMYFCASSRIYEQYFGPGTRLTVT.

This clonotype was seen at least ten times. J is TRBJ2-5 and V is TRBV5-8, with D possibly being TRBD1 or TRBD2 (5 bases each). Trimming took 2 bases from V and 4 from J, leaving 12 bases between them. Germline assignment: CDR1 SGHTS and CDR2 YDEGEE. The CDR3 totals 14 residues. This CDR3 is CASSFFRDGETQYF. The CDR3 bases are TGTGCCAGCAGCTTCTTCCGGGACGGAGAGACCCAGTACTTC.

Points on this clonotype: One junction end disagrees with the germline gene, perhaps due to a read error. This sequence joins TRBV10-3 and TRBJ2-1, with D unresolved. Per germline, CDR1 ENHRY and CDR2 SYGVKD. This CDR3 is 14 amino acids long. Written as DNA, the CDR3 is TGTGCCATCAGTTTGTCCGGATCCTACAGTGAGCAGTTCTTC. This encodes CAISLSGSYSEQFF.

In its sample, this clonotype was seen a few times. The genes are TRBV20-1 and TRBJ1-6; D might be TRBD1 (5 bases). Trimming removed 3 bases at V and 12 bases at J, with 21 bases between. The CDR3 extends over 15 amino acids. Germline CDR1 and CDR2: DFQATT and SNEGSKA (reference sequence). CDR3 amino acids: CSARDSGQTSLPLHF. DNA for the CDR3: TGCAGTGCTAGGGACTCGGGGCAGACCTCTTTACCCCTCCACTTT.

In its sample, this clonotype was seen a few times. The rearrangement joins TRBV7-2 to TRBJ1-6; possible D gene TRBD1, 5 bases. V lost 5 bases to trimming and J lost 0 bases, with 17 bases between them. This CDR3 is built from 18 residues. Germline CDR1 SGHTA, CDR2 FQGNSA. The CDR3 protein is CASSTTGRESSYNSPLHF. The CDR3 DNA follows: TGTGCCAGCAGCACAACGGGCAGGGAGAGCTCCTATAATTCACCCCTCCACTTT.

This clonotype turned up a few times. The chain couples TRBV5-6 to TRBJ2-4; 7 bases agree with TRBD1. The CDR3 contains 15 residues. Germline lookup yields CDR1 SGHDT and CDR2 YYEEEE. The trim removed 3 bases at V and 5 bases at J, leaving 8 bases unmatched. The CDR3 loop reads CASSSVTGSQNIQYF. In DNA, the CDR3 is TGTGCCAGCAGCTCCGTGACAGGGTCTCAAAACATTCAGTACTTC.

The rearrangement uses TRBV9 and TRBJ1-2; tentative D call: TRBD1 (5 bases). V dropped 2 bases and J dropped 2 bases, with 7 bases sitting between them. Germline loops: CDR1 SGDLS, CDR2 YYNGEE. The CDR3 consists of 13 residues. As DNA, the CDR3 is TGTGCCAGCAGCGTTGGGGGGAACTATGGCTACACCTTC. It is translated as CASSVGGNYGYTF.

This clonotype was picked up many times. The chain recombines TRBV19 with TRBJ2-5; D is uncertain. Germline CDR1 reads LNHDA; CDR2 reads SQIVND (reference sequence). This CDR3 has 14 amino acids. The ends were cut back, 6 bases at V and 2 bases at J, with 13 bases in the middle. The CDR3 DNA reads TGTGCCAGTAGCCAATACCGGGTGCAAGAGACCCAGTACTTC. Amino acid sequence: CASSQYRVQETQYF.

This clonotype was found a few times. This may stem from a read error, because a much larger clone lies one nucleotide away. This chain links TRBV5-1 with TRBJ2-3; D is undetermined. This CDR3 is 14 amino acids long. Germline V gene sequence: CDR1 SGHRS, CDR2 YFSETQ. V dropped 2 bases and J dropped 4 bases, with 11 bases sitting between them. CDR3 coding DNA: TGCGCCAGCAGCTTAGTAGGATACGCAGATACGCAGTATTTT. Its translation: CASSLVGYADTQYF.

This clonotype was seen repeatedly, ten times or more. The chain uses TRBV2 and TRBJ1-5; D is ambiguous. From germline, CDR1 is SNHLY and CDR2 FYNNEI. Trimming took 8 bases from V and 7 from J, leaving 15 bases between them. CDR3 length: 13 residues. CDR3 region: CASRGREEQPQHF. Here the CDR3 DNA reads TGTGCCAGCCGTGGACGTGAGGAACAGCCCCAGCATTTT.

Ten or more counts support this clonotype. The rearrangement uses TRBV24-1 and TRBJ1-5, with 9 bases matching TRBD1. Unmatched junction bases numbered 2, after V lost 3 bases and J lost 3 bases. The CDR3 is 15 residues long. Germline CDR1 reads KGHDR; CDR2 reads SFDVKD. The DNA of the CDR3 is TGTGCCACCAGTGATGGACAGGGGTTCAATCAGCCCCAGCATTTT. Its translation: CATSDGQGFNQPQHF.

V and J are TRBV11-2 and TRBJ2-6; D gene unclear. Trimming pared 6 bases from V and 16 bases from J, leaving 7 bases between. This CDR3 region has 9 residues. In germline, CDR1 is SGHAT, CDR2 FQNNGV. CDR3 region: CASSHGLTF. The CDR3 DNA reads TGTGCCAGCAGTCACGGACTGACTTTC.

CDR3 region: CASRDDRSSSGANVLTF. In nucleotides, the CDR3 is TGTGCCAGCAGAGATGACAGAAGCAGCTCTGGGGCCAACGTCCTGACTTTC. This chain connects TRBV28 to TRBJ2-6; maybe TRBD1 (5 bases). The germline V gene encodes CDR1 MDHEN and CDR2 SYDVKM. CDR3 length: 17 amino acids. V was pared by 6 bases and J by 0 bases, with 15 bases between. Full variable domain (outside the CDR3, taken from reference TRBV28 and TRBJ2-6): DVKVTQSSRYLVKRTGEKVFLECVQDMDHENMFWYRQDPGLGLRLIYFSYDVKMKEKGDIPEGYSVSREKKERFSLILESASTNQTSMYLCASRDDRSSSGANVLTFGAGSRLTVL.

A note on this clonotype: A much larger clone lies a single base off, so this may be a read error. The chain employs TRBV11-2 and TRBJ2-3; possible D gene TRBD2, 6 bases. The CDR3 sequence is 15 residues long. CDR1 SGHAT and CDR2 FQNNGV come from the germline V gene. CDR3 amino acids: CASSLYSSELDTRYF. DNA for the CDR3: TGTGCCAGCAGCTTATATTCTAGCGAGTTAGATACGCGGTATTTT.

This CDR3 is CATSKSDSFLQGGNSPLHF. CDR3 in DNA: TGTGCCACCAGCAAATCGGACAGTTTTTTGCAGGGGGGTAATTCACCCCTCCACTTT. The chain employs TRBV15 and TRBJ1-6; 7 bases agree with TRBD1. The CDR3 has 19 amino acids. The V and J ends lost 4 bases and 6 bases, in that order; junction bases with no gene match: 18. Germline CDR1 LNHNV, CDR2 YYDKDF (reference sequence).

The table lists this clonotype with many counts. The J gene is TRBJ1-4, the V gene TRBV12-3 or TRBV12-4, with 7 nucleotides matching TRBD1. The junction had 7 bases not matched to a gene; V was cut back by 5 bases and J by 7 bases. The CDR3 loop spans 14 amino acids. The CDR3 nucleotides read TGTGCCAGCAGTAAACGACAGGGAGGTGAAAAACTGTTTTTT. It is translated as CASSKRQGGEKLFF.

This clonotype was recorded at least ten times. V usage is TRBV9 and J usage is TRBJ2-1, with TRBD1 matching over 7 bases. The CDR3 has 15 residues. V shed 2 bases, J shed 4 bases, and the junction held 6 bases outside the gene matches. Per germline, CDR1 SGDLS and CDR2 YYNGEE. The CDR3 nucleotides are TGTGCCAGCAGCGTTGACAGGGCTCTATACAATGAGCAGTTCTTC. Translation gives CASSVDRALYNEQFF. Full variable domain (outside the CDR3, taken from reference TRBV9 and TRBJ2-1): DSGVTQTPKHLITATGQRVTLRCSPRSGDLSVYWYQQSLDQGLQFLIQYYNGEERAKGNILERFSAQQFPDLHSELNLSSLELGDSALYFCASSVDRALYNEQFFGPGTRLTVL.